This TCR beta chain was sequenced in a study of blood T cell repertoires in COVID-19. The wider study: The United States, Italy and Spain supplied acute and convalescent COVID-19 samples. T cells, B-cell-depleted T cells, or PBMCs supplied cDNA or gDNA.

The germline V gene has CDR1 SGHTA and CDR2 FQGNSA. V shed 1 base and J shed 0 bases, with 13 bases lying between them. The CDR3 consists of 18 residues. Original processing methods: Scientists estimated how many nucleated cells there were by amplifying reference gene primers. Clones were sequenced by immunoSEQ multiplex PCR, and TCRdb holds only the in-frame ones, with some missing. For V, J and clone size, that table is used; D and trimming come from the DNA. The sample yields under 250,000 clones, 65% to 85% seen once. This sequence was found in a human donor in a cohort sampled during active COVID-19. The source material was peripheral blood. The chain uses TRBV7-2 and TRBJ2-6; the D gene is possibly TRBD1 (6 bases). Here the CDR3 reads CASSLDPGVLSGANVLTF. CDR3 bases: TGTGCCAGCAGCTTAGATCCAGGGGTCCTCTCTGGGGCCAACGTCCTGACTTTC. The entire variable domain, with the rest obtained from reference TRBV7-2 and TRBJ2-6, is as follows: GAGVSQSPSNKVTEKGKDVELRCDPISGHTALYWYRQSLGQGLEFLIYFQGNSAPDKSGLPSDRFSAERTGGSVSTLTIQRTQQEDSAVYLCASSLDPGVLSGANVLTFGAGSRLTVL.